This entry describes one TCR beta chain. This clonotype occurred many times. The antigen it binds to is not known. The input lacks base qualities; no much larger clone sits a single base away. The TCR beta CDR3 regions were amplified from RNA transcripts. A first-round RT-PCR of the TCR CDR3 used the HTBI primer set with the Qiagen OneStep RT-PCR kit. Libraries were constructed in a second round of multiplex PCR, after which size selection and purification were carried out. Sequencing of the libraries was done on an Illumina HiSeq2000 using paired-end 100 bp reads. From the authors' description of their analysis: SOAPnuke was used to process the raw data, with reads discarded if the reads contained adapters or uncalled bases, had a mean Phred below 15, or lacked an exact constant-primer or identifier match. COPE v1.2.5 was used to merge high-quality paired reads, and clonotypes were defined as unique nucleotide sequences. Clonotypes were aligned to IMGT TRBV, TRBD and TRBJ reference segments using MiTCR v1.1. Analysis was restricted to V-J combinations with a frequency above 0.0001, which covered roughly 99% of repertoires. A TCS score was defined as the ratio of F50 (clonal expansion) to E x V (chaos), with BLOSUM62-based TCRdist applied between CDR3 peptides within each V-J. Welch's t-statistics and random forest reduced 500 to 550 V-J features to roughly 13, which were used in a naive Bayes classifier (R e1071). TCRdb reworked the public reads: Q25 trimming with fastp, MiXCR clone assembly, productive beta chains retained. Identical CDR3 proteins give one entry, which carries the most common genes and DNA. The V and J calls follow TCRdb's processing rather than the paper's. The sample table shows under 300,000 distinct CDR3 sequences, and roughly 15% are seen once. Clones ranked in the top ten supply less than 15% of the sample.

This sample was taken from a study of T cells in Graves' hyperthyroidism and ophthalmopathy (dated by TCRdb to about 2019). About the study as a whole: Peripheral blood was collected at initial diagnosis, before any treatment. An independent validation cohort of under 20 hyperthyroidism patients and roughly 16 patients who later progressed to ophthalmopathy tested prospective prediction of ophthalmopathy. The paper describes TCR Vbeta CDR3 sequencing of 130 to 150 peripheral blood samples, made up of 43 ophthalmopathy patients, around 73 hyperthyroidism patients and approximately 17 progressor patients. The roughly 90 discovery patients were divided at random into training and test sets in a 7:3 ratio. Thyroid tissue and blood T-cell repertoires from roughly six Graves' hyperthyroidism patients were also compared in the study. After blood sampling, hyperthyroidism patients were treated with methimazole at a starting dose of 30 mg daily, and ophthalmopathy patients were treated with high-dose intravenous methylprednisolone. TCR V-J signatures able to tell the groups apart were searched for in a discovery cohort of 90 to 100 patients, of whom 43 had Graves' ophthalmopathy and about 55 had stable Graves' hyperthyroidism.

According to the germline V gene, CDR1 reads LGHNA and CDR2 reads YNFKEQ. Inclusive of the bounding cysteine and phenylalanine, the CDR3 is 14 residues long. This entry keeps only the CDR3 DNA: 42 bases, framed from base 1. After removal of 3 bases from V and 5 bases from J, the junction retains 1 base not matched to a gene. General findings and caveats noted by the study authors: During validation, the model predicted progression to ophthalmopathy a median of approximately 7 months ahead of onset, with roughly 65% sensitivity and about 72% specificity. No statistical method was used to fix the sample size in advance, and group allocation was not hidden from the investigators. Most expanded thyroid clonotypes (frequency above 0.001) were also detected in blood, a finding suggesting that blood repertoires may reflect thyroid immune responses. In cross-validation, a model built on a 13 V-J signature told ophthalmopathy apart from stable hyperthyroidism with approximately 91% sensitivity and around 81% specificity, and in testing the same model reached 80%/75%.

Hyperthyroidism patients were aged 18 to 65 years and newly diagnosed, with disease duration of less than 2 months. Exclusion was applied to patients with uncontrolled infections, other autoimmune diseases, pregnancy or lactation. Diagnoses were established on the basis of clinical symptoms, serum thyroxine and TRAb, thyroid ultrasound, and orbital computed tomography. Blood from progressor patients was collected at the time of first diagnosis with hyperthyroidism, before any ophthalmopathy symptoms had appeared. PBMCs were isolated from more than 8 ml of fresh peripheral blood by Ficoll-Paque density gradient centrifugation. Progressor patients were initially diagnosed with Graves' hyperthyroidism and developed ophthalmopathy during follow-up. Trizol reagent was used to extract total RNA, and RNA quality was then checked on an Agilent 2100 Bioanalyzer.

The clonotype was recovered from a woman in her 40s with Graves' hyperthyroidism that later progressed to Graves' ophthalmopathy. Input material: blood. This chain joins TRBV4-2 to TRBJ2-4, and TRBD2 matches 10 of the central bases. The DNA is as follows: TGTGCCAGCAGCCACAGCGGGAGGGAAAACATTCAGTACTTC. This translates into CASSHSGRENIQYF.